The next 3 T cell receptor beta chains were all read from a single sample in a study of CD8 T cells in ankylosing spondylitis. TCRdb reprocessed the 5' RACE reads with MiXCR, giving one entry per CDR3 protein. This sample has 330,000 or so distinct CDR3 sequences, with 8% found just once. No cognate antigen is known for these TCRs. Study observations and caveats: Among TCR beta sequences, a motif of fewer than 10 highly homologous variants appeared characteristic of ankylosing spondylitis blood.

The sequenced sample consisted of blood, either unsorted or a sorted T cell fraction (not recorded which). The receptors were sampled from a male donor with ankylosing spondylitis.

This clonotype was detected a few times. V usage is TRBV5-1 and J usage is TRBJ1-5; no clear D. The CDR3 extends over 17 amino acids. Germline V gives CDR1 SGHRS, CDR2 YFSETQ. The V gene lost 0 bases and the J gene lost 2 bases, with 15 bases spanning the gap. Here the CDR3 reads CASSLDIIGKGNQPQHF. The CDR3 DNA reads TGCGCCAGCAGCTTGGACATTATCGGCAAAGGCAATCAGCCCCAGCATTTT. Full variable domain (outside the CDR3, taken from reference TRBV5-1 and TRBJ1-5): KAGVTQTPRYLIKTRGQQVTLSCSPISGHRSVSWYQQTPGQGLQFLFEYFSETQRNKGNFPGRFSGRQFSNSRSEMNVSTLELGDSALYLCASSLDIIGKGNQPQHFGDGTRLSIL.

This clonotype was counted only a few times. The chain joins TRBV5-5 to TRBJ2-2; 8 nucleotides align to TRBD1. After removal of 4 bases from V and 6 bases from J, the junction contained 8 bases not matched to a gene. The CDR3 has 15 amino acids. The germline CDR1 and CDR2 sequences are SGHKS and YYEKEE (reference sequence). The CDR3 loop reads CASSRQGARAGELFF. For the CDR3, the DNA is TGTGCCAGCAGCAGGCAGGGGGCTCGGGCCGGGGAGCTGTTTTTT.

This clonotype was counted only a few times. The chain recombines TRBV5-1 with TRBJ2-1; 12 bases map to TRBD2. Germline CDR1 is SGHRS and CDR2 is YFSETQ. The CDR3 is made up of 15 amino acids. With V trimmed by 4 bases and J by 8 bases, 7 bases remained unmatched. CDR3 sequence: CASSGRLAGAYEQFF. In DNA form, the CDR3 reads TGCGCCAGCAGCGGCCGACTAGCGGGGGCGTATGAGCAGTTCTTC.